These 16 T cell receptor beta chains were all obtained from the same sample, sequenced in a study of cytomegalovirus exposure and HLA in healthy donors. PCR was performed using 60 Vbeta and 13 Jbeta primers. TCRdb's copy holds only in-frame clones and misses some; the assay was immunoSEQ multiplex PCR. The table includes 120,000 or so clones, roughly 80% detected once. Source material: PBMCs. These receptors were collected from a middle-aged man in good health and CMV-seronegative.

In nucleotides, the CDR3 is TGTGCCAGCAGCGGGGACAGGGCACCAGCTGGGGCCAACGTCCTGACTTTC. Translation: CASSGDRAPAGANVLTF. The J gene is TRBJ2-6, the V gene TRBV9; 9 bases line up with TRBD1. The V gene's germline CDR1 is SGDLS and CDR2 YYNGEE. The CDR3 has 17 residues. V lost 3 bases to trimming and J lost 2 bases; unmatched junction nucleotides: 6.

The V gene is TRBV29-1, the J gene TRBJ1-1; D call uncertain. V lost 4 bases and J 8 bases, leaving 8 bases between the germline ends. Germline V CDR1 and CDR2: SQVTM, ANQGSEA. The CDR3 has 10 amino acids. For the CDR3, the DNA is TGCAGCGTTGGGGCGCCCGAAGCTTTCTTT. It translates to CSVGAPEAFF.

The chain's CDR3 is CATRQGASYEQYF. The CDR3 DNA reads as TGTGCCACCCGACAGGGGGCCTCCTACGAGCAGTACTTC. The chain has TRBV6-1 and TRBJ2-7; 10 bases align to TRBD1. The CDR3 runs 13 residues. Germline V CDR1 and CDR2: MNHNS, SASEGT. The trim removed 10 bases at V and 0 bases at J, leaving 3 bases unmatched.

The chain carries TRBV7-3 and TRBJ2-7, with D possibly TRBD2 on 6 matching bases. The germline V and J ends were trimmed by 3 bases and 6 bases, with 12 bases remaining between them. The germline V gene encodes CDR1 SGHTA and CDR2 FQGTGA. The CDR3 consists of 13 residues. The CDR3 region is CASSLGSGREQYF. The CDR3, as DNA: TGTGCCAGCAGCTTGGGTAGCGGCCGCGAGCAGTACTTC.

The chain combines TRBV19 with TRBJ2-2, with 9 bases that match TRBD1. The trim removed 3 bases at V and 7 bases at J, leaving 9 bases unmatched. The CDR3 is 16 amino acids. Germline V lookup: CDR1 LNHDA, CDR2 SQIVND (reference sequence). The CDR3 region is CASSILTGQGSGELFF. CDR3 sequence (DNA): TGTGCCAGTAGTATCTTAACTGGACAGGGGAGCGGGGAGCTGTTTTTT. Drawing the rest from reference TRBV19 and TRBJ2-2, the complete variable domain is DGGITQSPKYLFRKEGQNVTLSCEQNLNHDAMYWYRQDPGQGLRLIYYSQIVNDFQKGDIAEGYSVSREKKESFPLTVTSAQKNPTAFYLCASSILTGQGSGELFFGEGSRLTVL.

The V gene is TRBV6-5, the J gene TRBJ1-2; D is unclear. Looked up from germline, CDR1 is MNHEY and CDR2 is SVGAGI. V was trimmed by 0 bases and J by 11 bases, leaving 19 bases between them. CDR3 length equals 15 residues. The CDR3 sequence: CASSYSRAVRLLYTF. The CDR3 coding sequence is TGTGCCAGCAGTTACTCGAGGGCAGTCCGACTTCTTTACACCTTC.

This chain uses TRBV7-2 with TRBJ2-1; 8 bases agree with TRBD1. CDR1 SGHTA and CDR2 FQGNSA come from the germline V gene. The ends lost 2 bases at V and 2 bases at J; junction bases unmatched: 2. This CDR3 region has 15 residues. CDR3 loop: CASSLSTGAYNEQFF. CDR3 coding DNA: TGTGCCAGCAGCTTATCGACAGGGGCCTACAATGAGCAGTTCTTC.

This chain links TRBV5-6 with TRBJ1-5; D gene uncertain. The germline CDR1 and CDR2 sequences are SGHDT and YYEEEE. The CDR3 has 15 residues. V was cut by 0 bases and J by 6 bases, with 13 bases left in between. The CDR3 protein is CASSLAGYSGQPQHF. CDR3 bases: TGTGCCAGCAGCTTGGCCGGGTATAGCGGTCAGCCCCAGCATTTT. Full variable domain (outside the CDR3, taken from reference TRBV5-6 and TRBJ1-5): DAGVTQSPTHLIKTRGQQVTLRCSPKSGHDTVSWYQQALGQGPQFIFQYYEEEERQRGNFPDRFSGHQFPNYSSELNVNALLLGDSALYLCASSLAGYSGQPQHFGDGTRLSIL.

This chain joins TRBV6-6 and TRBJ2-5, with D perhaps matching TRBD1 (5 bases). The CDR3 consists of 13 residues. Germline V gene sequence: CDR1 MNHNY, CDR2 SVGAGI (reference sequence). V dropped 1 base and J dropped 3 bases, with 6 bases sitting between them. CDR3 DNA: TGTGCCAGCAGTTACTTGACAGAAGAGACCCAGTACTTC. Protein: CASSYLTEETQYF.

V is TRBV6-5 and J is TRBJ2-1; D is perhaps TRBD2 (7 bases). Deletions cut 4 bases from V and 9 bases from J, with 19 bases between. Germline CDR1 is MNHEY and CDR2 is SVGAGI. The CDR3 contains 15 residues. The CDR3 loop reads CASSSPGGGRSEQFF. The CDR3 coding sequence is TGTGCCAGCAGTTCCCCGGGGGGCGGTCGGTCTGAGCAGTTCTTC.

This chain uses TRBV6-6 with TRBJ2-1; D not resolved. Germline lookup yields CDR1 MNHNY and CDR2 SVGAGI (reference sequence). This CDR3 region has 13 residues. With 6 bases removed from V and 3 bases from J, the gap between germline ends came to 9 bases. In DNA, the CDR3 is TGTGCCAGCAGCGCCGACAACTACAATGAGCAGTTCTTC. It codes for CASSADNYNEQFF.

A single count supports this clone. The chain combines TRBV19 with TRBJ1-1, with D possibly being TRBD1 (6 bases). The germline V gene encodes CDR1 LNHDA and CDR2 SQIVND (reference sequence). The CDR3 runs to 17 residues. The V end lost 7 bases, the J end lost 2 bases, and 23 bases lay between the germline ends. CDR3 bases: TGTGCCAGTATCCGTCGGGGGGGCCAGGGATCAAACACTGAAGCTTTCTTT. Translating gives CASIRRGGQGSNTEAFF. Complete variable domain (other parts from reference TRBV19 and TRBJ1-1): DGGITQSPKYLFRKEGQNVTLSCEQNLNHDAMYWYRQDPGQGLRLIYYSQIVNDFQKGDIAEGYSVSREKKESFPLTVTSAQKNPTAFYLCASIRRGGQGSNTEAFFGQGTRLTVV.

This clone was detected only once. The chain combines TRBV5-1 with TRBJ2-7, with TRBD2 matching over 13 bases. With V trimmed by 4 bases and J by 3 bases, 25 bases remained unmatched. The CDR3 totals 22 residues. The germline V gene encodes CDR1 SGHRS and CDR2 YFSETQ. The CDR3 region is CASSVRESSGTSGTRSSYEQYF. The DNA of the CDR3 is TGCGCCAGCAGCGTTCGGGAGTCCTCCGGGACTAGCGGGACTAGAAGCAGCTACGAGCAGTACTTC.

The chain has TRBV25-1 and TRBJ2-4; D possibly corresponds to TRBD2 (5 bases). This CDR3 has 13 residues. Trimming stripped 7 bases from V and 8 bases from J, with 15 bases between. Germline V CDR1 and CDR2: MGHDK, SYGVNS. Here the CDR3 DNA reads TGTGCCAGCACTTTACGGGGAGAAGACATTCAGTACTTC. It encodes CASTLRGEDIQYF.

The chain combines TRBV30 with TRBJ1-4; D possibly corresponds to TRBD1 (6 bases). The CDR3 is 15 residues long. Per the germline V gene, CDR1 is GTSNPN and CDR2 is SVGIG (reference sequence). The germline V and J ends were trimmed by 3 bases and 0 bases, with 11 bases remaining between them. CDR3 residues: CAWSRGLATNEKLFF. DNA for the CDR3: TGTGCCTGGAGCAGGGGTCTTGCAACTAATGAAAAACTGTTTTTT.

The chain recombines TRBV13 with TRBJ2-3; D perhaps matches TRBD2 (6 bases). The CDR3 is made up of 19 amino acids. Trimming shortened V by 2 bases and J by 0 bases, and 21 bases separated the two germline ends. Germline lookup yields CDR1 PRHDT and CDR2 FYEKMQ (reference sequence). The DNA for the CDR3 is TGTGCCAGCAGCTTATTTGGGGCTGGGGCGGGAACTAGCACAGATACGCAGTATTTT. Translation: CASSLFGAGAGTSTDTQYF.